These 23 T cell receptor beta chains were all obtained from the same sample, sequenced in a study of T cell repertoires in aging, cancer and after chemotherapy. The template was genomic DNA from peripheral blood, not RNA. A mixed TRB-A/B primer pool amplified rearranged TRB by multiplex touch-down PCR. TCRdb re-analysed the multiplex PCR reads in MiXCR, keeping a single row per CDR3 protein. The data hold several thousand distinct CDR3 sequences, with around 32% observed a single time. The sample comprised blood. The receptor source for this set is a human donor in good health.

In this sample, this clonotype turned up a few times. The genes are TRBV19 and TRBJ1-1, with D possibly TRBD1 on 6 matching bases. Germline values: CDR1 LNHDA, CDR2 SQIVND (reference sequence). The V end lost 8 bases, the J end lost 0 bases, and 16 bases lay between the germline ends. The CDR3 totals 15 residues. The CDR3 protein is CASQGPTPLNTEAFF. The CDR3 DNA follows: TGTGCCAGTCAGGGGCCGACACCCTTGAACACTGAAGCTTTCTTT.

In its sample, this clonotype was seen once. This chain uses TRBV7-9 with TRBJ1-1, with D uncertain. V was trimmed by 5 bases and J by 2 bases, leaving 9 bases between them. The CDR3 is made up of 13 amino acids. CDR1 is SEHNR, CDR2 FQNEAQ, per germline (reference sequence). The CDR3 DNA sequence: TGTGCCAGCAGCCCCACGGCTAACACTGAAGCTTTCTTT. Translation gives CASSPTANTEAFF.

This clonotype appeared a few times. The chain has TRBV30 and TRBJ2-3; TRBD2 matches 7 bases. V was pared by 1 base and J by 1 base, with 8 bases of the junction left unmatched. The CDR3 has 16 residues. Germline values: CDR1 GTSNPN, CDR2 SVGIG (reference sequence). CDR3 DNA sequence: TGTGCCTGGAGTGCCTACGGACTAGGGGGCACAGATACGCAGTATTTT. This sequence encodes CAWSAYGLGGTDTQYF.

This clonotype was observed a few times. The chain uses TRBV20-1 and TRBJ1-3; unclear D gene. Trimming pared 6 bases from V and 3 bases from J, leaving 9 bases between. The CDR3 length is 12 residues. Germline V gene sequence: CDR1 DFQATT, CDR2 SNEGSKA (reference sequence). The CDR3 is CSAPGLGNTIYF. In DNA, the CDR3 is TGCAGTGCCCCCGGGCTTGGAAACACCATATATTTT.

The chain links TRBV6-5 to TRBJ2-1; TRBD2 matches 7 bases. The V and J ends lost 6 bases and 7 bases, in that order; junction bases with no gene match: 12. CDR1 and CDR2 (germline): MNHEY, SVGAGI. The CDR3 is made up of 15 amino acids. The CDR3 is CASSPGSGIKNEQFF. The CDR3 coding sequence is TGTGCCAGCAGCCCCGGGAGCGGGATAAAAAATGAGCAGTTCTTC.

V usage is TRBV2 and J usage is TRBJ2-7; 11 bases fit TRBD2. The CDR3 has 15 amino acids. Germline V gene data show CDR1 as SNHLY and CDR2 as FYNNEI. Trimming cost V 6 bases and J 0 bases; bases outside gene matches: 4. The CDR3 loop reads CASRLAGGSSYEQYF. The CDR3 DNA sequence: TGTGCCAGCAGGCTAGCGGGAGGCAGCTCCTACGAGCAGTACTTC.

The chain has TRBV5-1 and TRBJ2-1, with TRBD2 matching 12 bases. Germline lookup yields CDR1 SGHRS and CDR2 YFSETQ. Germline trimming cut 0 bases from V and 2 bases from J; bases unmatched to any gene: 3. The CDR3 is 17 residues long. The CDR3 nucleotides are TGCGCCAGCAGCTTGGCGGGACTAGCGGGTACCTACAATGAGCAGTTCTTC. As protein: CASSLAGLAGTYNEQFF.

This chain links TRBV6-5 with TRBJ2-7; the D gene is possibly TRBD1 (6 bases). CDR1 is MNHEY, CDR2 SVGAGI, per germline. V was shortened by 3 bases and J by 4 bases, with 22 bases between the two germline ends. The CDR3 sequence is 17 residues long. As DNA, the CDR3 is TGTGCCAGCAGTTATCTCCCAATAAAAGGGGGAAAATACGAGCAGTACTTC. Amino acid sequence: CASSYLPIKGGKYEQYF.

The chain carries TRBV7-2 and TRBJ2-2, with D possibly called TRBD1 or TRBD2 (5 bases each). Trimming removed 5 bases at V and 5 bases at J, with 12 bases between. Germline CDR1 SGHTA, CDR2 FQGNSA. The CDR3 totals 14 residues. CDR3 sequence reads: CASSRQGTTGELFF. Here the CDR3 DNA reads TGTGCCAGCAGCAGACAAGGGACGACCGGGGAGCTGTTTTTT.

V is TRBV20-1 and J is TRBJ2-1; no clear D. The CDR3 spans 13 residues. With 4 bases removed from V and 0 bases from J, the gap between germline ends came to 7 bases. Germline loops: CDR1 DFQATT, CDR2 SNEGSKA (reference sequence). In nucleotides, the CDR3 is TGCAGTGCTATTAAGAGCTCCTACAATGAGCAGTTCTTC. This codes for CSAIKSSYNEQFF.

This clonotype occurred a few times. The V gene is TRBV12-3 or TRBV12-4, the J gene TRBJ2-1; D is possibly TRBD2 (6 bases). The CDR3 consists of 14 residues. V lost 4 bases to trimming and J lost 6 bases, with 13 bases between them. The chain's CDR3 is CASSSTRVPNEQFF. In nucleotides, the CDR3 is TGTGCCAGCAGTTCGACTAGGGTCCCCAATGAGCAGTTCTTC.

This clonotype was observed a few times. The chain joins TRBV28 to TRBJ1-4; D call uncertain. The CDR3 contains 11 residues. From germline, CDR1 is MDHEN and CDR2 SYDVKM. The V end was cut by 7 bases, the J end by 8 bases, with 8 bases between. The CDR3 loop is CASTNGEKLFF. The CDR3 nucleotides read TGTGCCAGCACCAATGGGGAAAAACTGTTTTTT.

CDR3 bases: TGTGCCAGCAGTTACTCGTCCGGGGCCAGTGATACGCAGTATTTT. This gives the protein CASSYSSGASDTQYF. This chain connects TRBV6-1 to TRBJ2-3; either TRBD1 or TRBD2 may fit D (5 bases each). The CDR3 runs 15 residues. V was shortened by 5 bases and J by 6 bases, with 18 bases between the two germline ends. From germline, CDR1 is MNHNS and CDR2 SASEGT.

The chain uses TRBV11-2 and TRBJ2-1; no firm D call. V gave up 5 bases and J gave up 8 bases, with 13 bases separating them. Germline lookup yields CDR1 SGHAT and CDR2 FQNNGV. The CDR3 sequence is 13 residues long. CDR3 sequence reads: CASSPPALHEQFF. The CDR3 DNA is TGTGCCAGCAGCCCCCCCGCGCTTCATGAGCAGTTCTTC.

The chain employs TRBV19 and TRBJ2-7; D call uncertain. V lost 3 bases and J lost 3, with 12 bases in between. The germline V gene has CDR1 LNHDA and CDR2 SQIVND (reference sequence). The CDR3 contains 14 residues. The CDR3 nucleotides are TGTGCCAGTAGTATTCGGGTCCAAATCTACGAGCAGTACTTC. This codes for CASSIRVQIYEQYF.

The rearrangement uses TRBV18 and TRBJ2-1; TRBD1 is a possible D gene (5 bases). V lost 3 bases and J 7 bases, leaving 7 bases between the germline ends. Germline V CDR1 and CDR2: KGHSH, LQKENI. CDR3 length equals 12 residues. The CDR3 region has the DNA TGTGCCAGCTCACCCCAGGGTAATGAGCAGTTCTTC. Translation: CASSPQGNEQFF. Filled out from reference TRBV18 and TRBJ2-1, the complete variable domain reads NAGVMQNPRHLVRRRGQEARLRCSPMKGHSHVYWYRQLPEEGLKFMVYLQKENIIDESGMPKERFSAEFPKEGPSILRIQQVVRGDSAAYFCASSPQGNEQFFGPGTRLTVL.

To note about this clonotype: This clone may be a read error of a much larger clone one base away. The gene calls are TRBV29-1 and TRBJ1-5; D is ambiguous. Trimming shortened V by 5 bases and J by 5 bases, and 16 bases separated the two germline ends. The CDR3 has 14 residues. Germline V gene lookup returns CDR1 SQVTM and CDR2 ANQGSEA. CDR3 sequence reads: CSVSGGSSYQPQHF. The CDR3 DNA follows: TGCAGCGTTTCCGGTGGTTCGAGCTATCAGCCCCAGCATTTT.

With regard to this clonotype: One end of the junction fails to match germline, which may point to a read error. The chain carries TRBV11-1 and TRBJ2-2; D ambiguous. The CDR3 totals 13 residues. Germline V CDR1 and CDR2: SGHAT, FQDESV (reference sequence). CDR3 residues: CASSLSDTGELFF. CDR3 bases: TGCGCCAGCAGCTTGTCGGACACCGGGGAGCTGTTTTTT. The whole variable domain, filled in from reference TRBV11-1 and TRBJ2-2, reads EAEVAQSPRYKITEKSQAVAFWCDPISGHATLYWYRQILGQGPELLVQFQDESVVDDSQLPKDRFSAERLKGVDSTLKIQPAELGDSAMYLCASSLSDTGELFFGEGSRLTVL.

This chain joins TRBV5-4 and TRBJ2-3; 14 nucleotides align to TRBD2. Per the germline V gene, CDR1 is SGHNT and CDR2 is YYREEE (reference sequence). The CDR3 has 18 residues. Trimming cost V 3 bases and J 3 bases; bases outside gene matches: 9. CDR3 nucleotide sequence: TGTGCCAGCAGCTCCTGGACTAGCGGGAGGCCCGATACAGATACGCAGTATTTT. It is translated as CASSSWTSGRPDTDTQYF.

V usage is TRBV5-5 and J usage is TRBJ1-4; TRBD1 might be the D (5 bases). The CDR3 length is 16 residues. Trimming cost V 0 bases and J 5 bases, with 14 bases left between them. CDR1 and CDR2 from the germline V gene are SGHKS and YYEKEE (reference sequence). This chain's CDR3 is CASSLGGGQVNEKLFF. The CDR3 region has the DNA TGTGCCAGCAGCTTGGGGGGGGGTCAGGTGAATGAAAAACTGTTTTTT.

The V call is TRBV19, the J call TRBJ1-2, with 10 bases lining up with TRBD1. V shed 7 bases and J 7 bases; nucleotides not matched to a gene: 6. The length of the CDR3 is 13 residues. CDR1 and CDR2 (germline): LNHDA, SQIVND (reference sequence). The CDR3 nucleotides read TGTGCCAGTAATTCGGGGACAGGGGTTGGCTACACCTTC. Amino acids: CASNSGTGVGYTF.

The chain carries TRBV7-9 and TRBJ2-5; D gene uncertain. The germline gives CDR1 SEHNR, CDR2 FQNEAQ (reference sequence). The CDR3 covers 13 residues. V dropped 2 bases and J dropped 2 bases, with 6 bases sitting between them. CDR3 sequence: CASSLMGQETQYF. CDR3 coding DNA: TGTGCCAGCAGCTTAATGGGGCAAGAGACCCAGTACTTC.

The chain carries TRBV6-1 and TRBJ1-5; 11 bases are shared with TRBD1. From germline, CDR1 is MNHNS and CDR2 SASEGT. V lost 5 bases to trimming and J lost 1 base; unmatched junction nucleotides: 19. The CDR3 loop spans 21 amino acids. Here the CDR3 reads CASSSPPGQGARVRSNQPQHF. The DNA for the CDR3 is TGTGCCAGCAGTTCACCTCCTGGACAGGGGGCTCGAGTAAGAAGCAATCAGCCCCAGCATTTT.